What follows are 15 T cell receptor beta chains derived from one specimen sequenced in a study of cytomegalovirus exposure and HLA in healthy donors. Primers for the PCR totalled 60 Vbeta and 13 Jbeta. Assay used: immunoSEQ multiplex PCR; TCRdb lists only in-frame clones, some missing. The profile covers under 150,000 clones, with over 55% appearing a single time and roughly 2% taken by the ten largest. Sequenced material: PBMCs. The receptors derive from a man aged 35 to 55 in good health and CMV-seronegative.

This clone appeared a few times. The chain recombines TRBV4-1 with TRBJ2-7; 12 positions agree with TRBD2. The V and J ends lost 2 bases and 6 bases, in that order; junction bases with no gene match: 8. The CDR3 is made up of 16 amino acids. In germline, CDR1 is MGHRA, CDR2 YSYEKL. As DNA, the CDR3 is TGCGCCAGCAGCCAACCGCTAGCGGGAGGGCCTGGCGAGCAGTACTTC. This sequence encodes CASSQPLAGGPGEQYF.

The J gene is TRBJ2-3, the V gene TRBV7-3; unclear D gene. This CDR3 has 13 amino acids. V lost 2 bases to trimming and J lost 1 base, with 4 bases between them. CDR1 is SGHTA, CDR2 FQGTGA, per germline. The CDR3 region has the DNA TGTGCCAGCAGCTTACTAGGCACAGATACGCAGTATTTT. Translation: CASSLLGTDTQYF.

The V gene is TRBV5-1, the J gene TRBJ2-3; TRBD2 matches at 16 bases. The germline gives CDR1 SGHRS, CDR2 YFSETQ. This CDR3 comprises 18 residues. J gave up 5 bases and V 4 bases, and 10 bases lay outside the gene matches. Here the CDR3 reads CASSTGTSGRALVDTQYF. The CDR3 DNA follows: TGCGCCAGCAGCACCGGGACTAGCGGGAGGGCCTTGGTAGATACGCAGTATTTT. The complete variable domain, with remaining parts taken from reference TRBV5-1 and TRBJ2-3, reads KAGVTQTPRYLIKTRGQQVTLSCSPISGHRSVSWYQQTPGQGLQFLFEYFSETQRNKGNFPGRFSGRQFSNSRSEMNVSTLELGDSALYLCASSTGTSGRALVDTQYFGPGTRLTVL.

V gene TRBV10-1 combines with J gene TRBJ1-1; D not resolved. Trimming cost V 4 bases and J 1 base, with 7 bases left between them. The V gene's germline CDR1 is WNHNN and CDR2 SYGVQD (reference sequence). The CDR3 consists of 13 residues. The CDR3 sequence: CASSGNRNTEAFF. DNA of the CDR3: TGCGCCAGCAGTGGCAACAGGAACACTGAAGCTTTCTTT.

The genes are TRBV5-4 and TRBJ1-1; 8 bases line up with TRBD1. Losses at the gene ends were 1 base for V and 4 bases for J; bases not matched to a gene: 6. The CDR3 is 15 residues long. Germline CDR1 is SGHNT and CDR2 is YYREEE (reference sequence). CDR3 region: CASSLSGQAFTEAFF. For the CDR3, the DNA is TGTGCCAGCAGCTTGTCGGGACAGGCTTTCACTGAAGCTTTCTTT.

This clone was picked up one time. V usage is TRBV5-4 and J usage is TRBJ1-5; D possibly corresponds to TRBD1 (5 bases). Trimming shortened V by 0 bases and J by 5 bases, and 6 bases separated the two germline ends. The CDR3 contains 13 residues. Looked up from germline, CDR1 is SGHNT and CDR2 is YYREEE (reference sequence). The CDR3 loop is CASSLGDYQPQHF. CDR3 coding DNA: TGTGCCAGCAGCTTGGGGGACTATCAGCCCCAGCATTTT.

The chain employs TRBV27 and TRBJ1-1; D may be TRBD1 (6 bases). Per the germline V gene, CDR1 is MNHEY and CDR2 is SMNVEV (reference sequence). The CDR3 sequence is 14 residues long. V lost 8 bases and J 5 bases, leaving 18 bases between the germline ends. The CDR3 DNA is TGTGCCAGCGTAGACTCAGGGGTGAGGACTGAAGCTTTCTTT. This sequence encodes CASVDSGVRTEAFF.

In its sample, this clone was seen a few times. This chain links TRBV28 with TRBJ1-2; D is ambiguous. CDR3 size: 14 residues. CDR1 MDHEN and CDR2 SYDVKM come from the germline V gene. Trimming cost V 5 bases and J 7 bases, with 17 bases left between them. Here the CDR3 DNA reads TGTGCCAGCAGTGGCTTGGAGGGAGTTTCTGGCTACACCTTC. Translating it yields CASSGLEGVSGYTF.

This clone showed up just a few times. The V gene is TRBV4-1, the J gene TRBJ1-2; 7 bases agree with TRBD1. The CDR3 sequence is 13 residues long. Germline CDR1 MGHRA, CDR2 YSYEKL. After removal of 2 bases from V and 4 bases from J, the junction contained 1 base not matched to a gene. CDR3 amino acids: CASSQTGAYGYTF. The CDR3 DNA sequence: TGCGCCAGCAGCCAAACAGGGGCCTATGGCTACACCTTC.

This clone was found once. The CDR3: CASRPSRDRDADTQYF. The CDR3 DNA reads TGTGCCAGTAGACCTTCACGGGACAGGGACGCAGATACGCAGTATTTT. The rearrangement joins TRBV19 to TRBJ2-3, with TRBD1 matching 9 bases. Per the germline V gene, CDR1 is LNHDA and CDR2 is SQIVND (reference sequence). The CDR3 covers 16 residues. V was clipped by 6 bases and J by 4 bases; unmatched bases: 11.

A few counts support this clone. The chain recombines TRBV27 with TRBJ1-1; weak D call: TRBD1 (5 bases). The CDR3 extends over 18 amino acids. From germline, CDR1 is MNHEY and CDR2 SMNVEV (reference sequence). V lost 1 base and J lost 4, with 22 bases in between. CDR3 region: CASSLFFPRQRGTTEAFF. Here the CDR3 DNA reads TGTGCCAGCAGTTTATTTTTCCCCCGACAGCGCGGCACCACTGAAGCTTTCTTT.

There are a few counts of this clone. The chain employs TRBV30 and TRBJ1-4; possibly TRBD1 for D (5 bases). V shed 0 bases and J shed 0 bases, with 14 bases lying between them. CDR3 length: 17 residues. Germline CDR1 is GTSNPN and CDR2 is SVGIG (reference sequence). The CDR3 nucleotides are TGTGCCTGGAGTGTACGGGGGGACCTCTCAACTAATGAAAAACTGTTTTTT. Its translation: CAWSVRGDLSTNEKLFF.

V usage is TRBV4-2 and J usage is TRBJ1-4; D is uncertain. The germline gives CDR1 LGHNA, CDR2 YNFKEQ. V was cut by 0 bases and J by 2 bases, with 7 bases left in between. The CDR3 runs to 15 residues. The CDR3 sequence is CASSQDSRTNEKLFF. The CDR3 nucleotides are TGTGCCAGCAGCCAAGATAGCCGGACTAATGAAAAACTGTTTTTT.

This clone has just one count. The chain uses TRBV5-6 and TRBJ1-3; D unclear. Germline V lookup: CDR1 SGHDT, CDR2 YYEEEE. V was trimmed by 7 bases and J by 0 bases, leaving 14 bases between them. This CDR3 contains 15 residues. The CDR3 region is CASGYPEISGNTIYF. CDR3 sequence (DNA): TGTGCCAGCGGCTATCCGGAGATCTCTGGAAACACCATATATTTT.

This clone was seen a few times. J is TRBJ1-4 and V is TRBV5-4, with TRBD1 matching over 7 bases. This CDR3 spans 13 amino acids. Unmatched junction bases numbered 5, after V lost 4 bases and J lost 8 bases. The germline gives CDR1 SGHNT, CDR2 YYREEE (reference sequence). The CDR3 region is CASSRGLPEKLFF. CDR3 nucleotides: TGTGCCAGCAGCAGGGGGCTTCCCGAAAAACTGTTTTTT.